Sequencing of this T cell receptor beta chain was carried out in a study of T cell changes during pregnancy in multiple sclerosis. Sequencing was performed with immunoSEQ multiplex PCR; in TCRdb, only in-frame clones are kept and a portion is missing. The sample yields about 56,000 clones, approximately 87% seen once. V lost 5 bases and J lost 0, with 8 bases in between. Germline loops: CDR1 SGHTA, CDR2 FQGNSA. The CDR3 contains 14 residues. This clonotype originated in a human donor whose cells served as feeder cells for cultures in a pregnancy study. What was sequenced was peripheral blood from another person, used as feeder cells. The gene calls are TRBV7-2 and TRBJ1-5; D unclear. CDR3 bases: TGTGCCAGCAGCCCCGTGTATAGCAATCAGCCCCAGCATTTT. This sequence encodes CASSPVYSNQPQHF.